This section outlines one T cell receptor (beta chain) sequence together with its context. No antigen is known for it. Base qualities are not at hand, and no much larger clone is one base apart. These data originate in a study of control samples from healthy donors and cancer patients (dated by TCRdb to about 2020). The library was produced with the immunoSEQ multiplex PCR assay. The clones in this table, taken by TCRdb from immuneACCESS, are in-frame only. Not every clone is retained; where verified, under half of the shortfall comes from an unresolved V gene, and the cause of the rest is unknown. In this sample the table shows a few hundred thousand clones, 80% to 95% of which occur a single time. Clones ranked in the top ten supply more than 6% of the sample. This TCR was sampled from a man aged 40-55 years with head and neck cancer. Sequences were obtained from PBMCs.

Read as DNA, the sequence is TGTGCCAGCAGCTTCCCGGGTAACTATGGCTACACCTTC. The translation is CASSFPGNYGYTF. The rearranged segments are TRBV5-8 and TRBJ1-2; the D gene lacks a confident call. V gives up 2 bases and J gives up 1 base, and the segment between their germline ends measures 6 bases. The CDR3 runs 13 amino acids, cysteine and phenylalanine included. Solely the CDR3 DNA is kept, with 39 bases framed from the first base. Based on the germline V gene, the CDR1 and CDR2 sequences are SGHTS and YDEGEE.